These T cell receptor beta chains were read from a single sample in a study of quantifying T cell responses using KT2 cells. TCRdb used MiXCR to reprocess the UMI-ligation and nested PCR reads, holding one entry per CDR3 protein. The sample gives 40,000 or so distinct CDR3 sequences, about a sixth of which show up once; around two fifths is in the top ten. Sequenced sample: PBMCs spiked with cells of the T cell clone KT2. These receptors originate from a human donor. CDR3s include the opening cysteine and the closing phenylalanine or tryptophan. D genes are given only for firm matches. Not every row has a clone size; where given, it reads once, few, many or a size class.

V	size	J	D	DNA	CDR3
TRBV20-1	-	TRBJ2-7	-	TGCAGTGCTAGTATAGTCCAAAGCTCCTACGAGCAGTACTTC	CSASIVQSSYEQYF
TRBV24-1	many	TRBJ2-6	TRBD1	TGTGCCACCAGTGATTGGACAGGACGCGAGAGGGCCAACGTCCTGACTTTC	CATSDWTGRERANVLTF
TRBV7-8	-	TRBJ2-1	TRBD1	TGTGCCAGCAGCTTGGACAGGGGTCGATTCAATGAGCAGTTCTTC	CASSLDRGRFNEQFF
TRBV7-2	many	TRBJ1-2	-	TGTGCCAGCAGCTTTTCCAGGAACTATGGCTACACCTTC	CASSFSRNYGYTF
TRBV19	few	TRBJ2-1	-	TGTGCCAGTAGTATCCTAGGGGGAAATGAGCAGTTCTTC	CASSILGGNEQFF
TRBV12-5	-	TRBJ2-3	TRBD2	TGTGCTAGTGGTTTCGGGGCGGGGGGAAGCACAGATACGCAGTATTTT	CASGFGAGGSTDTQYF
TRBV4-1	-	TRBJ1-1	-	TGCGCCAGCAGCCAAGACCAAGGAAGGAATGAAGCTTTCTTT	CASSQDQGRNEAFF
TRBV4-1	few	TRBJ1-1	TRBD1	TGCGCCAGCAGCCGTTTACTACAGGGGCGGAACACTGAAGCTTTCTTT	CASSRLLQGRNTEAFF
TRBV28	many	TRBJ2-3	-	TGTGCCATTAGGGGCGCAGATACGCAGTATTTT	CAIRGADTQYF
TRBV12-3/TRBV12-4	-	TRBJ1-2	TRBD1	TGTGCCAGCAGTCGGGACAGGAACTATGGCTACACCTTC	CASSRDRNYGYTF
TRBV12-3/TRBV12-4	-	TRBJ1-2	-	TGTGCCAGCAGTTTAGCAGGGATGGGGTATGGCTACACCTTC	CASSLAGMGYGYTF
TRBV7-9	few	TRBJ2-1	-	TGTGCCAGCAGCTCCAGGGGTTCCGGTATCTCCTACAATGAGCAGTTCTTC	CASSSRGSGISYNEQFF
TRBV14	-	TRBJ2-3	-	TGTGCCAGCAGCCAAGCCTCAGTACGAGATACGCAGTATTTT	CASSQASVRDTQYF
TRBV2	few	TRBJ2-3	-	TGTGCCAGCGGTGGGGTCGGGGATACGCAGTATTTT	CASGGVGDTQYF
TRBV5-5	few	TRBJ2-1	-	TGTGCCAGCAGCACCGGGACTCTCAATGAGCAGTTCTTC	CASSTGTLNEQFF
TRBV3-1	-	TRBJ2-1	TRBD2	TGTGCCAGCAGGACTAAGACAAGTGTCTCAGTGGCTAGCGGCTTATACAATGAGCAGTTCTTC	CASRTKTSVSVASGLYNEQFF
TRBV25-1	few	TRBJ2-2	-	TGTGCCAGCAGTGGTAGCGGAGGGAACACCGGGGAGCTGTTTTTT	CASSGSGGNTGELFF
TRBV29-1	-	TRBJ2-1	TRBD1	TGCAGCGTTGTACGACAGGGTTACAATGAGCAGTTCTTC	CSVVRQGYNEQFF
TRBV7-8	many	TRBJ2-5	-	TGTGCCAGCAGCTTGGGGAGGACCCAAGAGACCCAGTACTTC	CASSLGRTQETQYF
TRBV20-1	-	TRBJ2-1	TRBD2	TGCAGTGCCCACGTAAAGGCGGGGGTGTACAATGAGCAGTTCTTC	CSAHVKAGVYNEQFF
TRBV6-5	few	TRBJ1-2	-	TGTGCCAGCAGTCTAATCAGGCAAGCCCGCTATGGCTACACCTTC	CASSLIRQARYGYTF
TRBV2	-	TRBJ2-3	TRBD2	TGTGCCAGCAGAACGATTCCCCGGGGGGGGGCCGATACGCAGTATTTT	CASRTIPRGGADTQYF
TRBV7-2	-	TRBJ2-5	-	TGTGCCAGCAGCTTAGGTGGCCTACTCCAAGAGACCCAGTACTTC	CASSLGGLLQETQYF
TRBV7-2	few	TRBJ2-2	-	TGTGCCAGCAGCCCACAGGTCGGGACTCCCGGGGAGCTGTTTTTT	CASSPQVGTPGELFF
TRBV14	-	TRBJ2-1	-	TGTGCCAGCAGCCATAGTGGGGCGCGGGATCCCTACAATGAGCAGTTCTTC	CASSHSGARDPYNEQFF
TRBV10-2	few	TRBJ2-1	TRBD2	TGCGCCAGCAGTCCTAGCGGGAGTAGGAATGAGCAGTTCTTC	CASSPSGSRNEQFF
TRBV19	-	TRBJ2-2	-	TGTGCCAGTAGTACGCCTGACGAGAACACCGGGGAGCTGTTTTTT	CASSTPDENTGELFF
TRBV7-7	-	TRBJ2-3	-	TGTGCTAGCAGCTTAAGGGAAAGAGATACGCAGTATTTT	CASSLRERDTQYF
TRBV7-3	few	TRBJ2-6	-	TGTGCCAGCAGCCCGACGGGACCTGGGGCCAACGTCCTGACTTTC	CASSPTGPGANVLTF
TRBV18	many	TRBJ1-6	TRBD1	TGTGCCAGCTCAACTTCCGGGACAGCGAGCAATTCACCCCTCCACTTT	CASSTSGTASNSPLHF
TRBV4-2	-	TRBJ2-1	TRBD2	TGTGCCAGCAGCCAAGAGAAGCGGGGGTTTAGCTCCTACAATGAGCAGTTCTTC	CASSQEKRGFSSYNEQFF
TRBV30	-	TRBJ2-3	TRBD2	TGTGCCTGGAGGGGGGTAGCGGGGACAGATACGCAGTATTTT	CAWRGVAGTDTQYF
TRBV4-2	few	TRBJ1-5	TRBD1	TGTGCCAGCAGCCAAGATCTTTACGGGACAGGAATTAGCAATCAGCCCCAGCATTTT	CASSQDLYGTGISNQPQHF
TRBV6-5	-	TRBJ2-6	TRBD1	TGTGCCAGCAGTTATACCATCGGGACAGGGAGCTCTGGGGCCAACGTCCTGACTTTC	CASSYTIGTGSSGANVLTF
TRBV18	-	TRBJ1-5	-	TGTGCCAGCTCACTAAGACAGAGCAATCAGCCCCAGCATTTT	CASSLRQSNQPQHF
TRBV5-4	many	TRBJ2-1	-	TGTGCCAGCAGCTTTTTAGCGGCAAGCTCCTACAATGAGCAGTTCTTC	CASSFLAASSYNEQFF
TRBV6-2/TRBV6-3	-	TRBJ2-3	-	TGTGCCAGCAGTTACTTTCCAACCTACACAGATACGCAGTATTTT	CASSYFPTYTDTQYF
TRBV15	many	TRBJ2-1	-	TGTGCCACCAGCAGAGTGTCCGGGAAACAGTACAATGAGCAGTTCTTC	CATSRVSGKQYNEQFF
TRBV29-1	few	TRBJ1-1	-	TGCAGCGTGAGCCCCCAGGCTTACACTGAAGCTTTCTTT	CSVSPQAYTEAFF
TRBV24-1	-	TRBJ1-5	-	TGTGCCACCAGTGATTCGGGACCGATTAGCAATCAGCCCCAGCATTTT	CATSDSGPISNQPQHF
TRBV5-1	-	TRBJ2-2	TRBD2	TGCGCCAGCAGCTTGACTAGCGGGGGCCCCGCGAACACCGGGGAGCTGTTTTTT	CASSLTSGGPANTGELFF
TRBV4-3	-	TRBJ2-3	TRBD2	TGCGCCAGCAGCCAAGATCAAGGGGCTTGGCTAGCGGGTACAGATACGCAGTATTTT	CASSQDQGAWLAGTDTQYF
TRBV2	-	TRBJ2-7	TRBD1	TGTGCCAGCCGGGACAGACCTACCTACGAGCAGTACTTC	CASRDRPTYEQYF
TRBV12-3/TRBV12-4	few	TRBJ2-5	TRBD2	TGTGCCAGCAGTCCCCAAGCGGGGGGGACGGAGACCCAGTACTTC	CASSPQAGGTETQYF
TRBV5-1	many	TRBJ2-6	-	TGCGCCAGCAGCTTAAGGAGCGCTGGGGCCAACGTCCTGACTTTC	CASSLRSAGANVLTF